This passage covers 7 T cell receptor beta chains from one sample sequenced in a study of blood T cells in healthy people across ages. Through a sample-barcoded 5' primer and a J-beta primer mix, a second PCR was run for roughly 7 to 12 cycles. TCRdb reprocessed the 5' RACE reads with MiXCR, giving one entry per CDR3 protein. The sample carries 1.5 million to 2 million distinct CDR3 sequences, 25% to 30% recorded once. The sequenced sample consisted of blood. These receptors all stem from a woman aged 25 to 39 in good health.

This clonotype was detected a few times. A read error is possible here, since a much larger clone lies one base away. The chain employs TRBV3-1 and TRBJ2-4, with D possibly being TRBD2 (6 bases). TRBJ2-5 matches the DNA end more closely, so the J call is doubtful. Germline CDR1 LGHDT, CDR2 YNNKEL (reference sequence). There are 16 residues in the CDR3. The CDR3, as DNA: TGTGCCAGCAGCCAAGATCTTTCGGGACTCCGAGCGACCCAGTACTTC. It is translated as CASSQDLSGLRATQYF.

This chain links TRBV20-1 with TRBJ2-7; D is possibly TRBD2 (5 bases). V was shortened by 6 bases and J by 10 bases, with 22 bases between the two germline ends. Per the germline V gene, CDR1 is DFQATT and CDR2 is SNEGSKA (reference sequence). The CDR3 runs 13 residues. The CDR3 DNA reads as TGCAGTGCCGCCCCCGTAGCGTACGAGGCCCAGTACTTC. It yields the protein CSAAPVAYEAQYF.

This clonotype came up a few times. V usage is TRBV7-2 and J usage is TRBJ2-3; TRBD2 matches 11 bases. This CDR3 has 14 amino acids. V lost 6 bases and J lost 5; bases outside the gene matches: 4. CDR1 SGHTA and CDR2 FQGNSA come from the germline V gene. The CDR3 coding sequence is TGTGCCAGCAGAGGCCTAGCGGGGGGAGATACGCAGTATTTT. Its translation is CASRGLAGGDTQYF.

This clonotype was counted only a few times. This chain joins TRBV7-8 and TRBJ2-1; D not certain. The CDR3 loop spans 16 amino acids. Trimming removed 2 bases from V and 4 bases from J, with 15 bases in between. CDR1 is SGHVS, CDR2 FQNEAQ, per germline. This CDR3 is CASSLLASQSYNEQFF. CDR3 coding DNA: TGTGCCAGCAGCTTACTGGCCTCCCAATCTTACAATGAGCAGTTCTTC.

This clonotype was observed a single time. The rearrangement uses TRBV12-3 or TRBV12-4 and TRBJ2-1, with 7 bases that match TRBD1. CDR3 length: 15 amino acids. Trimming at V came to 1 base and at J to 4 bases, leaving 4 bases not matched to a gene. CDR3 DNA sequence: TGTGCCAGCAGTTTAGGACAGGGTTGGTACAATGAGCAGTTCTTC. It translates to CASSLGQGWYNEQFF.

In its sample, this clonotype was seen many times. The V and J genes are TRBV9 and TRBJ1-1, with D unclear. The ends were cut back, 0 bases at V and 1 base at J, with 4 bases in the middle. Germline V gene sequence: CDR1 SGDLS, CDR2 YYNGEE. The CDR3 consists of 13 residues. The CDR3 region is CASSVAGNTEAFF. In DNA, the CDR3 is TGTGCCAGCAGCGTAGCAGGGAACACTGAAGCTTTCTTT.

V usage is TRBV5-1 and J usage is TRBJ1-4, with TRBD1 matching over 8 bases. Germline CDR1 SGHRS, CDR2 YFSETQ. Trimming cost V 3 bases and J 7 bases; bases outside gene matches: 5. The CDR3 spans 14 residues. CDR3 in DNA: TGCGCCAGCAGCTCGACAGGGGTTGGTGAAAAACTGTTTTTT. It yields the protein CASSSTGVGEKLFF.